These 15 T cell receptor beta chains originate from one sample sequenced in a study of post-analysis software for immune sequencing data. Regarding the study as a whole: In patients, TRBV5-6, TRBV5-1 and TRBV20-1 belonged to five or six TRBV segments found more frequently than in controls.

Their antigen targets remain unknown. Unique molecular identifiers tagged the TCR beta cDNA libraries. TCRdb reprocessed the PCR reads via MiXCR and lists one record per CDR3 protein. This sample has 820,000 or so distinct CDR3 sequences; about 50% occur once, and the top ten carry 4.6%. The sequenced material came from blood. Receptors originate from a girl aged 10 to 17 with multiple sclerosis.

In this sample, this clonotype turned up once. This sequence joins TRBV7-9 and TRBJ2-1; D may be TRBD1 (5 bases). V was trimmed by 5 bases and J by 0 bases, leaving 14 bases between them. This CDR3 comprises 16 residues. Germline-derived CDR1 and CDR2 are SEHNR and FQNEAQ (reference sequence). The CDR3 nucleotides are TGTGCCAGCAGCCCCAGGGAACCCCTCTCCTACAATGAGCAGTTCTTC. It translates to CASSPREPLSYNEQFF.

This chain connects TRBV2 to TRBJ2-3, with 12 bases aligning to TRBD2. This CDR3 comprises 14 residues. CDR1 and CDR2 from the germline V gene are SNHLY and FYNNEI. V shed 7 bases, J shed 8 bases, and the junction held 7 bases outside the gene matches. In DNA form, the CDR3 reads TGTGCCAGCACCCCGGGACTAGCGGGTCTTACGCAGTATTTT. It is translated as CASTPGLAGLTQYF. Supplemented by reference TRBV2 and TRBJ2-3, the full variable domain reads EPEVTQTPSHQVTQMGQEVILRCVPISNHLYFYWYRQILGQKVEFLVSFYNNEISEKSEIFDDQFSVERPDGSNFTLKIRSTKLEDSAMYFCASTPGLAGLTQYFGPGTRLTVL.

In its sample, this clonotype was seen many times. J is TRBJ2-7 and V is TRBV29-1, with TRBD2 matching 11 bases. The CDR3 has 15 residues. Germline V CDR1 and CDR2: SQVTM, ANQGSEA. With V trimmed by 6 bases and J by 3 bases, 10 bases remained unmatched. The CDR3 DNA is TGCAGCGTCACCACTAGCGGGAGCATGTACTACGAGCAGTACTTC. It is translated as CSVTTSGSMYYEQYF.

About this clonotype itself: Its ends do not fully match the called genes, so a read error is possible. The chain uses TRBV7-7 and TRBJ2-5; 7 bases match TRBD1. There are 13 residues in the CDR3. Germline V gene sequence: CDR1 SSHAT, CDR2 FNYEAQ (reference sequence). The CDR3 reads CASSSDRWKTQYF. The CDR3 DNA is TGTGCTAGCAGCTCGGACAGGTGGAAGACCCAGTACTTC.

This clonotype was found a few times. The chain uses TRBV14 and TRBJ2-7; D unclear. Per germline, CDR1 SGHDN and CDR2 FVKESK. V shed 4 bases and J shed 0 bases, with 10 bases lying between them. The CDR3 loop spans 14 amino acids. CDR3 loop: CASSPIGPSYEQYF. The CDR3 nucleotides read TGTGCCAGCAGCCCCATAGGGCCCTCCTACGAGCAGTACTTC. The full variable domain, rest sourced from reference TRBV14 and TRBJ2-7, is EAGVTQFPSHSVIEKGQTVTLRCDPISGHDNLYWYRRVMGKEIKFLLHFVKESKQDESGMPNNRFLAERTGGTYSTLKVQPAELEDSGVYFCASSPIGPSYEQYFGPGTRLTVT.

This chain connects TRBV20-1 to TRBJ2-7; D ambiguous. The closer fit of TRBJ2-5 to the DNA end suggests the J call may be wrong. The CDR3 spans 12 residues. The germline V gene encodes CDR1 DFQATT and CDR2 SNEGSKA (reference sequence). The CDR3 reads CSAKVGQETQYF. In DNA form, the CDR3 reads TGCAGTGCTAAGGTGGGCCAAGAGACCCAGTACTTC.

The gene calls are TRBV28 and TRBJ1-2; D possibly corresponds to TRBD1 (6 bases). The CDR3 runs 14 residues. The V gene lost 3 bases and the J gene lost 7 bases, with 15 bases spanning the gap. The germline V gene encodes CDR1 MDHEN and CDR2 SYDVKM. The CDR3 loop is CASSLAGAVSGYTF. The CDR3 DNA reads TGTGCCAGCAGTTTGGCAGGGGCAGTTAGTGGCTACACCTTC.

The CDR3 loop is CSVPVGGRGTEAFF. DNA for the CDR3: TGCAGCGTGCCGGTCGGGGGGCGAGGGACTGAAGCTTTCTTT. The gene calls are TRBV29-1 and TRBJ1-1; D perhaps matches TRBD1 (6 bases). Trimming removed 6 bases from V and 5 bases from J, with 19 bases in between. The length of the CDR3 is 14 residues. The germline V gene encodes CDR1 SQVTM and CDR2 ANQGSEA.

This clonotype has just a few counts. V gene TRBV29-1 combines with J gene TRBJ2-1; tentatively, D is TRBD1 or TRBD2 (5 bases each). CDR3 length: 11 residues. Trimming took 7 bases from V and 10 from J, leaving 14 bases between them. Germline V gives CDR1 SQVTM, CDR2 ANQGSEA. The CDR3 sequence is CSAGTAGEQFF. In DNA, the CDR3 is TGCAGCGCAGGGACCGCCGGCGAGCAGTTCTTC.

The rearrangement joins TRBV10-3 to TRBJ1-2; D uncertain. The CDR3 consists of 17 residues. Germline assignment: CDR1 ENHRY and CDR2 SYGVKD. The ends were cut back, 0 bases at V and 0 bases at J, with 14 bases in the middle. CDR3 in amino acids: CAISESAKGRANYGYTF. CDR3 in DNA: TGTGCCATCAGTGAGTCGGCTAAGGGTAGAGCTAACTATGGCTACACCTTC.

The V call is TRBV6-6, the J call TRBJ2-5; D assignment may be TRBD1 or TRBD2 (6 bases each). The CDR3 length is 13 residues. The germline V gene encodes CDR1 MNHNY and CDR2 SVGAGI (reference sequence). V lost 8 bases, J lost 1 base, and 11 bases lay in between. CDR3 protein: CASVWGAQETQYF. In DNA form, the CDR3 reads TGTGCCAGCGTTTGGGGGGCCCAAGAGACCCAGTACTTC.

The chain is built from TRBV7-6 and TRBJ2-5, with 8 bases aligning to TRBD2. The CDR3 contains 15 residues. Germline V gene lookup returns CDR1 SGHVS and CDR2 FNYEAQ. The V and J ends lost 3 bases and 11 bases, in that order; junction bases with no gene match: 14. CDR3 region: CASSLAGGAGEQQYF. DNA for the CDR3: TGTGCCAGCAGCTTGGCCGGTGGAGCGGGAGAACAGCAGTACTTC.

This chain links TRBV7-9 with TRBJ1-2; 7 positions agree with TRBD1. CDR3 length equals 14 residues. Germline assignment: CDR1 SEHNR and CDR2 FQNEAQ (reference sequence). V shed 4 bases, J shed 4 bases, and the junction held 6 bases outside the gene matches. CDR3 in amino acids: CASSSRQGLYGYTF. The CDR3 nucleotides are TGTGCCAGCAGCTCAAGACAGGGCCTCTATGGCTACACCTTC.

The chain couples TRBV5-1 to TRBJ2-7; no reliable D call. Germline CDR1 SGHRS, CDR2 YFSETQ. The CDR3 is 13 amino acids. Trimming removed 3 bases from V and 0 bases from J, with 7 bases in between. The CDR3, as DNA: TGCGCCAGCAGCTCCGCAAACTCCTACGAGCAGTACTTC. It yields the protein CASSSANSYEQYF.

V is TRBV5-1 and J is TRBJ2-1, with D perhaps TRBD2 (6 bases). There are 16 residues in the CDR3. Trimming pared 4 bases from V and 4 bases from J, leaving 18 bases between. Per germline, CDR1 SGHRS and CDR2 YFSETQ. The CDR3 reads CASSRGMGGYYNEQFF. Written as DNA, the CDR3 is TGCGCCAGCAGCCGAGGGATGGGGGGATATTACAATGAGCAGTTCTTC.